Shown below are 29 T cell receptor beta chains from a single sample sequenced in a study of blood T cell repertoires in COVID-19. Libraries were prepared by immunoSEQ multiplex PCR; TCRdb keeps only in-frame clonotypes and omits some of them. The table shows about half a million clones, with around 85% occurring only once. The sequencing sample was made of peripheral blood. The receptors originated from a human donor in a cohort sampled during active COVID-19.

This clone was observed a few times. V gene TRBV23-1 combines with J gene TRBJ2-2; TRBD2 aligns across 12 bases. TRBV23-1 counts as an open reading frame of uncertain function. With 1 base clipped from V and 8 bases from J, the junction kept 14 bases outside the gene matches. The CDR3 contains 19 residues. CDR3 in DNA: TGCGCCAGCAGTCAATTTACCCCACCTCGACTAGCGGGAGAGGGGGAGCTGTTTTTT. Its protein is CASSQFTPPRLAGEGELFF.

This sequence joins TRBV5-1 and TRBJ2-3; D unresolved. The CDR3 runs 11 residues. Germline CDR1 SGHRS, CDR2 YFSETQ. The V gene lost 5 bases and the J gene lost 6 bases, with 7 bases spanning the gap. Here the CDR3 DNA reads TGCGCCAGCAGTCATAGCGATACGCAGTATTTT. This encodes CASSHSDTQYF.

The chain employs TRBV28 and TRBJ1-3, with a weak D call TRBD1 (5 bases). Trimming took 1 base from V and 7 from J, leaving 11 bases between them. CDR1 is MDHEN, CDR2 SYDVKM, per germline. The CDR3 sequence is 14 residues long. The CDR3 loop reads CASSLYPGHNTIYF. CDR3 coding DNA: TGTGCCAGCAGTTTATATCCAGGGCACAACACCATATATTTT.

This clone was seen once. The genes are TRBV7-2 and TRBJ2-1; D gene ambiguous. The CDR3 is 16 residues long. The V end was cut by 5 bases, the J end by 2 bases, with 16 bases between. The germline CDR1 and CDR2 sequences are SGHTA and FQGNSA. The CDR3 protein is CASSPQFLEAYNEQFF. The CDR3, as DNA: TGTGCCAGCAGCCCCCAGTTCCTAGAGGCCTACAATGAGCAGTTCTTC.

The chain combines TRBV19 with TRBJ2-1; 9 bases agree with TRBD2. The V and J ends lost 4 bases and 3 bases, in that order; junction bases with no gene match: 10. In germline, CDR1 is LNHDA, CDR2 SQIVND (reference sequence). This CDR3 has 17 residues. Here the CDR3 DNA reads TGTGCCAGTAGTAGAACCTATAGCGGGAGAATCTACAATGAGCAGTTCTTC. Encoded protein: CASSRTYSGRIYNEQFF.

The chain combines TRBV10-1 with TRBJ1-1, with D uncertain. This CDR3 is built from 14 residues. Between the trimmed V and J ends, which lost 2 bases and 5 bases, there was a span of 12 bases. Germline V gene lookup returns CDR1 WNHNN and CDR2 SYGVQD (reference sequence). The CDR3 spells CASSEPSGLTEAFF. The CDR3 nucleotides read TGCGCCAGCAGTGAGCCTAGCGGGCTTACTGAAGCTTTCTTT.

The V gene is TRBV30, the J gene TRBJ1-2; weak D call: TRBD1 (5 bases). The V gene's germline CDR1 is GTSNPN and CDR2 SVGIG (reference sequence). This CDR3 region has 11 residues. The V and J ends lost 4 bases and 8 bases respectively, with 11 bases between them. Here the CDR3 reads CAWMGGDGYTF. The CDR3 DNA reads as TGTGCCTGGATGGGGGGTGACGGCTACACCTTC.

The V and J genes are TRBV7-2 and TRBJ2-7, with 9 nucleotides matching TRBD1. CDR3 length: 15 residues. After removal of 1 base from V and 6 bases from J, the junction contained 7 bases not matched to a gene. From germline, CDR1 is SGHTA and CDR2 FQGNSA. CDR3: CASSLEGTGFSEQYF. CDR3 bases: TGTGCCAGCAGCTTAGAGGGGACAGGGTTTTCCGAGCAGTACTTC. Drawing the rest from reference TRBV7-2 and TRBJ2-7, the complete variable domain is GAGVSQSPSNKVTEKGKDVELRCDPISGHTALYWYRQSLGQGLEFLIYFQGNSAPDKSGLPSDRFSAERTGGSVSTLTIQRTQQEDSAVYLCASSLEGTGFSEQYFGPGTRLTVT.

The V gene is TRBV28, the J gene TRBJ2-7, with D possibly matching TRBD2 (7 bases). The germline V gene encodes CDR1 MDHEN and CDR2 SYDVKM. Trimming took off 3 bases at V and 4 bases at J, with 16 bases between the two ends. The CDR3 has 15 amino acids. The CDR3 region is CASSFRRTRGYEQYF. DNA for the CDR3: TGTGCCAGCAGTTTCCGACGGACTAGGGGGTACGAGCAGTACTTC.

As concerns this clone: This could be a read error, since a much larger clone is one nucleotide away. Other DNA sequences in this sample translate to the same CDR3. The CDR3 reads CASSLVNNEQFF. The CDR3 nucleotides read TGTGCCAGCAGCTTAGTAAACAATGAGCAGTTCTTC. This sequence joins TRBV11-2 and TRBJ2-1; D is uncertain. Trimming took 1 base from V and 5 from J, leaving 3 bases between them. The CDR3 is made up of 12 amino acids. CDR1 and CDR2 (germline): SGHAT, FQNNGV.

CDR3 bases: TGTGCCAGCAGTTTTGGGGTCGGGGAGTACGATGGCTACACCTTC. Protein sequence: CASSFGVGEYDGYTF. V and J are TRBV27 and TRBJ1-2; D is unresolved. V was clipped by 3 bases and J by 6 bases, with 17 bases between them. Germline assignment: CDR1 MNHEY and CDR2 SMNVEV (reference sequence). The CDR3 is made up of 15 amino acids.

The rearrangement links TRBV6-6 to TRBJ2-1; TRBD2 is a possible D gene (5 bases). There are 15 residues in the CDR3. The V gene's germline CDR1 is MNHNY and CDR2 SVGAGI (reference sequence). V was trimmed by 0 bases and J by 6 bases, leaving 12 bases between them. The CDR3: CASSYSGVRANEQFF. In nucleotides, the CDR3 is TGTGCCAGCAGTTACTCGGGAGTCCGGGCCAATGAGCAGTTCTTC.

The CDR3, as DNA: TGCAGCGTCAAGACAGGCTCCGGAAACACCATATATTTT. This encodes CSVKTGSGNTIYF. The V and J genes are TRBV29-1 and TRBJ1-3, with D perhaps TRBD1 (6 bases). V was cut by 6 bases and J by 4 bases, with 13 bases left in between. The CDR3 is 13 residues long. Germline V gene lookup returns CDR1 SQVTM and CDR2 ANQGSEA.

The chain uses TRBV28 and TRBJ2-3; TRBD2 agrees at 10 bases. V was clipped by 2 bases and J by 4 bases; unmatched bases: 6. This CDR3 spans 16 amino acids. In germline, CDR1 is MDHEN, CDR2 SYDVKM. The CDR3 bases are TGTGCCAGCAGTTTAGTAAGCGGGAGGGCCGCAGATACGCAGTATTTT. Translating it yields CASSLVSGRAADTQYF.

The chain uses TRBV20-1 and TRBJ1-1; D may be TRBD1 (5 bases). CDR1 is DFQATT and CDR2 is SNEGSKA in the germline V gene (reference sequence). Trimming left V 3 bases short and J 3 bases short, with 14 bases between. The CDR3 length is 14 residues. CDR3 sequence: CSASFLQVYTEAFF. As DNA, the CDR3 is TGCAGTGCTAGTTTCTTACAGGTTTACACTGAAGCTTTCTTT.

This rearrangement joins TRBV23-1 to TRBJ2-1; D might be TRBD1 (5 bases). TRBV23-1 is an open reading frame whose function is uncertain. This CDR3 is 14 amino acids long. V lost 2 bases, J lost 4 bases, and 9 bases lay in between. As DNA, the CDR3 is TGCGCCAGCAGTCAAGGGGCCAATTACAATGAGCAGTTCTTC. Its translation: CASSQGANYNEQFF.

This clone appeared a few times. The chain joins TRBV7-2 to TRBJ1-1; no clear D gene. Trimming took off 3 bases at V and 1 base at J, with 9 bases between the two ends. The CDR3 has 14 amino acids. Germline CDR1 reads SGHTA; CDR2 reads FQGNSA. CDR3 region: CASSFGLGNTEAFF. DNA for the CDR3: TGTGCCAGCAGCTTCGGACTGGGGAACACTGAAGCTTTCTTT.

This clone was seen just once. This sequence joins TRBV3-1 (or the pseudogene TRBV3-2) and TRBJ2-2, with TRBD2 as a possible D gene (7 bases). Germline V gives CDR1 LGHDT, CDR2 YNNKEL (reference sequence). Trimming took off 4 bases at V and 6 bases at J, with 12 bases between the two ends. This CDR3 is built from 14 residues. The DNA of the CDR3 is TGTGCCAGCAGCCTAAGGGGGGGTCCCGGGGAGCTGTTTTTT. Amino acids: CASSLRGGPGELFF.

CDR3 DNA: TGCGCCAGCAGCCAAGATTCTGAGCGGGAGGTTGGTTCGGCCGGCGAGCAGTACTTC. It is translated as CASSQDSEREVGSAGEQYF. The genes are TRBV4-1 and TRBJ2-7, with 9 bases matching TRBD2. CDR3 size: 19 residues. Germline values: CDR1 MGHRA, CDR2 YSYEKL. V lost 0 bases to trimming and J lost 6 bases; unmatched junction nucleotides: 18.

This clone was observed a few times. This chain links TRBV7-9 with TRBJ1-2, with D hard to call. CDR1 and CDR2 from the germline V gene are SEHNR and FQNEAQ (reference sequence). V shed 4 bases and J shed 4 bases, with 10 bases lying between them. CDR3 size: 13 residues. The CDR3 protein is CASSSNSIYGYTF. CDR3 DNA: TGTGCCAGCAGCTCCAACAGCATCTATGGCTACACCTTC. The full variable domain, with the rest looked up from reference TRBV7-9 and TRBJ1-2, is DTGVSQNPRHKITKRGQNVTFRCDPISEHNRLYWYRQTLGQGPEFLTYFQNEAQLEKSRLLSDRFSAERPKGSFSTLEIQRTEQGDSAMYLCASSSNSIYGYTFGSGTRLTVV.

The V gene is TRBV3-1 (or the pseudogene TRBV3-2), the J gene TRBJ2-1, with D maybe TRBD1 (5 bases). This CDR3 spans 14 amino acids. V lost 2 bases and J lost 5, with 10 bases in between. Germline CDR1 LGHDT, CDR2 YNNKEL (reference sequence). The CDR3 nucleotides read TGTGCCAGCAGCCAACTGGACACACACAATGAGCAGTTCTTC. Translated: CASSQLDTHNEQFF.

The rearrangement uses TRBV19 and TRBJ1-4; TRBD1 matches 8 bases. Trimming at V came to 9 bases and at J to 3 bases, leaving 3 bases not matched to a gene. The germline CDR1 and CDR2 sequences are LNHDA and SQIVND (reference sequence). The CDR3 length is 13 residues. The CDR3, as DNA: TGTGCCAGCAGGGGGCCCTCTAATGAAAAACTGTTTTTT. This encodes CASRGPSNEKLFF.

The chain combines TRBV15 with TRBJ2-1, with 9 bases fitting TRBD2. V shed 1 base and J 8 bases; nucleotides not matched to a gene: 6. Per germline, CDR1 LNHNV and CDR2 YYDKDF (reference sequence). This CDR3 contains 15 residues. CDR3 sequence (DNA): TGTGCCACCAGCAGAGGTCTAGCGGGAAATCATGAGCAGTTCTTC. It encodes CATSRGLAGNHEQFF.

This chain connects TRBV19 to TRBJ1-5; 8 positions match TRBD1. Germline V gene sequence: CDR1 LNHDA, CDR2 SQIVND (reference sequence). CDR3 length: 14 residues. V dropped 6 bases and J dropped 4; count of bases not matched to a gene: 5. The CDR3 sequence is CASSPGTGNQPQHF. Here the CDR3 DNA reads TGTGCCAGTAGCCCTGGGACAGGTAATCAGCCCCAGCATTTT. The complete variable domain, with remaining parts taken from reference TRBV19 and TRBJ1-5, reads DGGITQSPKYLFRKEGQNVTLSCEQNLNHDAMYWYRQDPGQGLRLIYYSQIVNDFQKGDIAEGYSVSREKKESFPLTVTSAQKNPTAFYLCASSPGTGNQPQHFGDGTRLSIL.

The chain links TRBV30 to TRBJ2-7; tentatively, D is TRBD1 (6 bases). Per the germline V gene, CDR1 is GTSNPN and CDR2 is SVGIG (reference sequence). The V end was cut by 3 bases, the J end by 2 bases, with 14 bases between. CDR3 size: 14 residues. The DNA for the CDR3 is TGTGCCTGGAGCGCCTTGAGACAGGCCTACGAGCAGTACTTC. Translating gives CAWSALRQAYEQYF.

The chain uses TRBV3-1 (or the pseudogene TRBV3-2) and TRBJ2-1, with TRBD1 as a possible D gene (6 bases). V gave up 3 bases and J gave up 2 bases, with 11 bases separating them. In germline, CDR1 is LGHDT, CDR2 YNNKEL (reference sequence). The CDR3 totals 15 residues. CDR3 region: CASSQAGVTYNEQFF. CDR3 in DNA: TGTGCCAGCAGCCAGGCAGGGGTAACCTACAATGAGCAGTTCTTC.

J is TRBJ1-1 and V is TRBV4-3; D gene uncertain. The CDR3 runs to 16 residues. Germline CDR1 and CDR2: LGHNA and YSLEER. Trimming left V 2 bases short and J 2 bases short, with 15 bases between. CDR3 residues: CASSQMRAPLNTEAFF. CDR3 sequence (DNA): TGCGCCAGCAGCCAAATGAGGGCGCCCCTAAACACTGAAGCTTTCTTT.

The chain combines TRBV5-1 with TRBJ2-7, with D perhaps matching TRBD1 (5 bases). The germline V gene encodes CDR1 SGHRS and CDR2 YFSETQ. The V and J ends lost 0 bases and 3 bases respectively, with 22 bases between them. CDR3 length: 18 amino acids. The CDR3 DNA reads TGCGCCAGCAGCTTGGCCGGTAAGGTGGACACCTACTTCTACGAGCAGTACTTC. Amino acid sequence: CASSLAGKVDTYFYEQYF. Combining the CDR3 with reference TRBV5-1 and TRBJ2-7 gives the whole variable domain KAGVTQTPRYLIKTRGQQVTLSCSPISGHRSVSWYQQTPGQGLQFLFEYFSETQRNKGNFPGRFSGRQFSNSRSEMNVSTLELGDSALYLCASSLAGKVDTYFYEQYFGPGTRLTVT.

The chain employs TRBV6-5 and TRBJ1-1, with D possibly TRBD1 on 6 matching bases. The V gene lost 6 bases and the J gene lost 1 base, with 12 bases spanning the gap. CDR1 and CDR2 from the germline V gene are MNHEY and SVGAGI. The CDR3 sequence is 14 residues long. The chain's CDR3 is CASRLFRGNTEAFF. The CDR3 coding sequence is TGTGCCAGCAGACTTTTCAGGGGGAACACTGAAGCTTTCTTT.